A selection of T cell receptor beta chains follows, all from one sample in a study of cytomegalovirus exposure and HLA in healthy donors. Clones were sequenced by immunoSEQ multiplex PCR, and TCRdb holds only the in-frame ones, with some missing. The table records 140,000 to 150,000 clones, 77% of them present only once. The sequenced material came from PBMCs. These receptors originate from a male donor in good health and CMV-seronegative. CDR3s include the opening cysteine and the closing phenylalanine or tryptophan. Fields, in order: D gene, J gene, clone size, V gene, CDR3 protein, CDR3 DNA. The D gene is left open where the match is weak. Clone size is stated in some rows and not others, as once, few, many or a class when expanded.

>TRBD2|TRBJ2-1|-|TRBV4-1
CASSQPERGNNEQFF
TGCGCCAGCAGCCAGCCGGAGCGGGGCAACAATGAGCAGTTCTTC
>TRBD2|TRBJ2-2|-|TRBV4-3
CASSQGTSGGAEYTGELFF
TGCGCCAGCAGCCAAGGCACTAGCGGGGGGGCTGAGTACACCGGGGAGCTGTTTTTT
>TRBD1|TRBJ2-2|-|TRBV7-7
CASSFGRGQAGELFF
TGTGCTAGCAGCTTCGGCAGGGGGCAGGCCGGGGAGCTGTTTTTT
>-|TRBJ1-2|-|TRBV14
CASSQESRDGGYGYTF
TGTGCCAGCAGCCAAGAGAGCAGGGACGGGGGCTATGGCTACACCTTC
>TRBD1|TRBJ1-4|-|TRBV19
CASRQGEMTTNEKLFF
TGTGCCAGTAGGCAGGGGGAGATGACAACTAATGAAAAACTGTTTTTT
>TRBD2|TRBJ2-1|once|TRBV7-2
CASSFGGDYNEQFF
TGTGCCAGCAGCTTTGGGGGGGACTACAATGAGCAGTTCTTC
>-|TRBJ2-1|-|TRBV2
CASSVKRSANNEQFF
TGTGCCAGCAGTGTGAAGAGGTCGGCCAACAATGAGCAGTTCTTC
>TRBD1|TRBJ2-2|-|TRBV19
CASRALDRATGELFF
TGTGCCAGTAGGGCCCTGGACAGGGCCACCGGGGAGCTGTTTTTT
>TRBD2|TRBJ2-2|-|TRBV30
CAGGLAGGTFTGELFF
TGTGCCGGGGGACTAGCGGGAGGAACATTCACCGGGGAGCTGTTTTTT
>TRBD2|TRBJ2-3|-|TRBV7-3
CASSPQLAGGPGDTQYF
TGTGCCAGCAGCCCCCAACTAGCGGGGGGCCCGGGAGATACGCAGTATTTT
>TRBD1|TRBJ1-2|-|TRBV6-1
CASSVRDRGSDGYTF
TGTGCCAGCAGTGTCCGGGACAGGGGTTCGGATGGCTACACCTTC
>TRBD1|TRBJ2-5|-|TRBV20-1
CSAIGQGEQYF
TGCAGTGCTATCGGACAGGGTGAGCAGTACTTC
>-|TRBJ2-5|-|TRBV29-1
CSVGWGPQETQYF
TGCAGCGTTGGGTGGGGGCCCCAAGAGACCCAGTACTTC
>-|TRBJ1-5|-|TRBV6-1
CASRANSNQPQHF
TGTGCCAGCAGGGCAAATAGCAATCAGCCCCAGCATTTT
>TRBD1|TRBJ2-1|-|TRBV25-1
CASSDPGTGRNEQFF
TGTGCCAGTAGTGATCCCGGGACAGGTAGGAATGAGCAGTTCTTC
>TRBD1|TRBJ2-3|-|TRBV15
CATSRDQGGTDTQYF
TGTGCCACCAGCAGAGATCAGGGGGGCACAGATACGCAGTATTTT
>-|TRBJ1-3|-|TRBV10-3
CAISDSNSGNTIYF
TGTGCCATCAGTGACAGTAACTCTGGAAACACCATATATTTT
>-|TRBJ1-1|-|TRBV18
CASSPDMNTEAFF
TGTGCCAGCTCACCGGACATGAACACTGAAGCTTTCTTT
>-|TRBJ2-1|-|TRBV7-5
CARSSSPMKGLAPYNEQFF
TGTGCCAGAAGCTCGAGTCCCATGAAGGGACTAGCCCCCTACAATGAGCAGTTCTTC
>-|TRBJ1-4|-|TRBV16
CASSQRGFGEKLFF
TGTGCCAGCAGCCAAAGGGGGTTCGGTGAAAAACTGTTTTTT
>-|TRBJ2-7|-|TRBV28
CASSLYGGVSSYEQYF
TGTGCCAGCAGTTTATACGGCGGGGTCAGCTCCTACGAGCAGTACTTC
>TRBD1|TRBJ1-4|-|TRBV18
CASQGDGIEKLFF
TGTGCCAGCCAGGGGGACGGTATAGAAAAACTGTTTTTT
>TRBD1|TRBJ2-2|once|TRBV18
CASSPGTGGAITGELFF
TGTGCCAGCTCACCTGGGACAGGGGGCGCGATCACCGGGGAGCTGTTTTTT
>TRBD1|TRBJ2-7|-|TRBV6-6
CASSYPDREGRHEQYF
TGTGCCAGCAGTTACCCTGACAGGGAAGGTAGGCACGAGCAGTACTTC
>-|TRBJ2-7|-|TRBV18
CASSAVDYEQYF
TGTGCCAGCTCAGCAGTCGACTACGAGCAGTACTTC
>TRBD2|TRBJ2-1|-|TRBV11-1
CASSLTTSGKYNEQFF
TGTGCCAGCAGCCTTACGACTAGCGGGAAGTACAATGAGCAGTTCTTC
>-|TRBJ2-7|-|TRBV7-6
CAVGGLSYEQYF
TGTGCCGTAGGAGGACTCTCCTACGAGCAGTACTTC
>-|TRBJ2-3|once|TRBV6-5
CASSYEGGSPTDTQYF
TGTGCCAGCAGTTACGAGGGGGGGTCCCCGACAGATACGCAGTATTTT
>-|TRBJ1-6|-|TRBV15
CATSRDRDNSPLHF
TGTGCCACCAGCAGAGACAGGGATAATTCACCCCTCCACTTT
>-|TRBJ2-3|medium-sized|TRBV27
CASSRGWDTQYF
TGTGCCAGCAGTAGGGGGTGGGATACGCAGTATTTT
>-|TRBJ2-2|once|TRBV29-1
CSVAGLAMHTGELFF
TGCAGCGTTGCCGGTCTAGCAATGCACACCGGGGAGCTGTTTTTT
>-|TRBJ1-2|-|TRBV20-1
CSALQTYGYTF
TGCAGTGCTTTACAGACCTATGGCTACACCTTC
>-|TRBJ1-6|-|TRBV7-9
CASSLPNNNSPLHF
TGTGCCAGCAGCTTGCCCAACAACAATTCACCCCTCCACTTT
>TRBD2|TRBJ2-1|once|TRBV5-1
CASSPGLAVNEQFF
TGCGCCAGCAGCCCGGGACTAGCGGTCAATGAGCAGTTCTTC
>-|TRBJ2-1|-|TRBV7-2
CASSYTGRRWEQFF
TGTGCCAGCAGCTATACTGGGAGAAGGTGGGAGCAGTTCTTC
>-|TRBJ2-3|-|TRBV2
CASSADSRPPDTQYF
TGTGCCAGCAGTGCGGACAGCAGGCCGCCAGATACGCAGTATTTT
>TRBD1|TRBJ2-7|-|TRBV6-1
CASGPGTVYEQYF
TGTGCCAGCGGACCCGGGACAGTCTACGAGCAGTACTTC
>-|TRBJ2-7|-|TRBV6-5
CASSYSRGYEQYF
TGTGCCAGCAGTTACTCTAGGGGCTACGAGCAGTACTTC
>-|TRBJ2-1|-|TRBV7-3
CASSSGGRGTRTGEQFF
TGTGCCAGCAGCTCAGGGGGGAGAGGGACGCGCACTGGTGAGCAGTTCTTC
>TRBD1|TRBJ2-7|-|TRBV7-2
CASSPGQDPSYEQYF
TGTGCCAGCAGCCCCGGACAGGATCCCTCCTACGAGCAGTACTTC
>-|TRBJ2-5|-|TRBV29-1
CSIRDLGTQYF
TGCAGCATCCGGGACTTGGGGACCCAGTACTTC
>-|TRBJ2-7|-|TRBV15
CATSRVTSSYEQYF
TGTGCCACCAGCAGGGTGACTAGCTCCTACGAGCAGTACTTC
>-|TRBJ2-7|-|TRBV6-5
CASSQARGGEQYF
TGTGCCAGCAGTCAAGCCCGCGGTGGCGAGCAGTACTTC
>TRBD2|TRBJ2-3|-|TRBV7-2
CASSLGGGAPDTQYF
TGTGCCAGCAGCTTAGGCGGGGGGGCCCCAGATACGCAGTATTTT
>TRBD2|TRBJ2-1|-|TRBV25-1
CASSELAGGLYEQFF
TGTGCCAGCAGTGAATTGGCGGGGGGGCTCTATGAGCAGTTCTTC
>TRBD1|TRBJ2-5|-|TRBV7-2
CASSSDRGLVETQYF
TGTGCCAGCAGCTCCGACAGGGGTCTTGTAGAGACCCAGTACTTC
>-|TRBJ1-5|-|TRBV15
CATSRAGLSNQPQHF
TGTGCCACCAGCAGAGCAGGCCTTAGCAATCAGCCCCAGCATTTT
>TRBD2|TRBJ2-1|once|TRBV5-6
CASSLRPAGAYNEQFF
TGTGCCAGCAGCTTGAGGCCAGCGGGAGCCTACAATGAGCAGTTCTTC
>TRBD1|TRBJ2-7|-|TRBV5-4
CASSLGGTAPTYEQYF
TGTGCCAGCAGCTTGGGTGGGACAGCCCCGACCTACGAGCAGTACTTC
>-|TRBJ1-1|-|TRBV9
CASRPGIGDTEAFF
TGTGCCAGCAGACCAGGGATCGGAGATACTGAAGCTTTCTTT
>TRBD1|TRBJ1-2|-|TRBV7-9
CASSWLLGTGANYGYTF
TGTGCCAGCAGCTGGCTACTTGGGACAGGGGCTAACTATGGCTACACCTTC
>-|TRBJ2-1|few|TRBV13
CASSPVSRRDNEQFF
TGTGCCAGCAGCCCCGTGAGTAGGAGGGACAATGAGCAGTTCTTC
>-|TRBJ1-2|-|TRBV4-3
CASSPRQINYGYTF
TGCGCCAGCAGCCCCAGACAGATTAACTATGGCTACACCTTC
>TRBD1|TRBJ1-2|-|TRBV7-8
CASSRRDSYGYTF
TGTGCCAGCAGCCGCCGGGACAGCTATGGCTACACCTTC
>-|TRBJ2-3|once|TRBV21-1
CASSIIAGGPLTDTQYF
TGTGCCAGCAGCATAATAGCGGGAGGGCCGTTAACAGATACGCAGTATTTT
>TRBD1|TRBJ1-2|-|TRBV18
CASYPTGGLGGYTF
TGTGCCAGCTACCCAACAGGGGGCCTCGGTGGCTACACCTTC